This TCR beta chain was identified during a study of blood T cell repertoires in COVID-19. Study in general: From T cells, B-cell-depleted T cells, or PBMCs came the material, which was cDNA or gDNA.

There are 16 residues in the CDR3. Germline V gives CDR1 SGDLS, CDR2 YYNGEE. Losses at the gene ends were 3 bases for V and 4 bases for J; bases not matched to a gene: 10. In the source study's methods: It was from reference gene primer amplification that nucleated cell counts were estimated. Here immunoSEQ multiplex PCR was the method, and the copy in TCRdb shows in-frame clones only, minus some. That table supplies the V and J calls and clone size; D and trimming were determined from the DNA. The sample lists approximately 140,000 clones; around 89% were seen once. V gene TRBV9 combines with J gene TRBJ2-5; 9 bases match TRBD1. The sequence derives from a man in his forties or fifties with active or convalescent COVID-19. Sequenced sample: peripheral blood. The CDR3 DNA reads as TGTGCCAGCAGCGCCCTCCCCGGGACAGGGCCAGAGACCCAGTACTTC. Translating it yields CASSALPGTGPETQYF.